The T cell receptor (beta chain) under discussion was sequenced for a study of cytomegalovirus exposure and HLA in healthy donors. Study observations and caveats: Reported results showed that the classifier diagnosed cytomegalovirus status with high specificity and sensitivity. Available immune exposure information covered CMV serostatus only.

The PCR employed 60 Vbeta primers together with 13 Jbeta primers. Produced via immunoSEQ multiplex PCR; TCRdb's table is partial and in-frame only. Among some 150,000 clones listed, 80% were seen once. Only a few counts were recorded for this clone. Its antigen remains unknown. This sample includes further DNA sequences coding for the same CDR3. Per the germline V gene, CDR1 is SEHNR and CDR2 is FQNEAQ (reference sequence). The CDR3 covers 16 residues. Losses at the gene ends were 1 base for V and 1 base for J; bases not matched to a gene: 0. This clonotype originated in a woman aged 45-59 years in good health and CMV-seronegative. What was sequenced was PBMCs. The rearrangement links TRBV7-9 to TRBJ1-4; 10 bases line up with TRBD1. Here the CDR3 reads CASSLGDRGTNEKLFF. As DNA, the CDR3 is TGTGCCAGCAGCTTAGGGGACAGGGGAACTAATGAAAAACTGTTTTTT. Full variable domain (outside the CDR3, taken from reference TRBV7-9 and TRBJ1-4): DTGVSQNPRHKITKRGQNVTFRCDPISEHNRLYWYRQTLGQGPEFLTYFQNEAQLEKSRLLSDRFSAERPKGSFSTLEIQRTEQGDSAMYLCASSLGDRGTNEKLFFGSGTQLSVL.